This T cell receptor beta chain originates from a study of regulatory T cells in long-lasting Graves disease. Study in general: Antithyroid drug intake by newly diagnosed Graves' patients had lasted under 3 months.

CDR3-region Arm-PCR and iRepertoire HTBI primers produced the TCR beta libraries. TCRdb called the multiplex PCR reads again in MiXCR, with one record for every CDR3 protein. The table has approximately 350,000 distinct CDR3 sequences, about a sixth seen once. A word on this clonotype: Its antigen is not identified.

Time point defined: newly diagnosed GD, antithyroid drugs for less than 3 months. Making the TCR library involved RNA that had been extracted from PBMCs. Notes on the study in general: Relative to new patients (roughly 970), persistent patients exhibited greater sharing of public clonotypes (2,741). Results may be inaccurate due to the small sample size.

Germline V gives CDR1 MDHEN, CDR2 SYDVKM. There are 14 residues in the CDR3. Trimming cost V 4 bases and J 0 bases, with 9 bases left between them. These data also formed part of another study, on T cells in Graves' hyperthyroidism and ophthalmopathy. Per that paper: Diagnoses used clinical symptoms, serum thyroxine and TRAb, thyroid ultrasound and orbital computed tomography.

The chain carries TRBV28 and TRBJ1-1; a weak D match, TRBD1 (5 bases). Source: peripheral blood mononuclear cells (PBMCs), taken at new diagnosis, from a patient treated with antithyroid drugs. The origin of this receptor is a woman under 30 with Graves disease. CDR3 region: CASSSGPLNTEAFF. The CDR3 DNA reads TGTGCCAGCAGTTCGGGACCGCTGAACACTGAAGCTTTCTTT.